This T cell receptor beta chain is drawn from a study of blood T cell repertoires in COVID-19. Study context: T cells, B-cell-depleted T cells, or PBMCs supplied cDNA or gDNA.

The assay was immunoSEQ multiplex PCR, and TCRdb's table has in-frame clones only and misses some. Among a few hundred thousand clones listed, 88% were seen once. For recovered donors of Cohort 3, there were two negative PCRs, clearance, or symptom resolution. The CDR3 contains 16 residues. The V gene lost 3 bases and the J gene lost 7 bases, with 19 bases spanning the gap. The germline V gene has CDR1 ENHRY and CDR2 SYGVKD. This clonotype was sampled from a man aged 25 to 40 who had recovered from COVID-19. The sample was PBMCs or T cells enriched from blood (not recorded which). The rearrangement uses TRBV10-3 and TRBJ2-4; possibly TRBD1 for D (6 bases). CDR3 residues: CAISDPDTGSRNIQYF. The CDR3 bases are TGTGCCATCAGTGATCCCGACACAGGGTCTAGGAACATTCAGTACTTC.